This entry features one T cell receptor beta chain sequence. Its antigen is not known. Sequenced material consisted of expressed TCRB transcripts (all of the isolated RNA was reverse transcribed). Only in-frame clones appear in the TCRdb table, and some are missing; sequencing was by immunoSEQ multiplex PCR. The sample records nearly 250,000 clones, around 68% being singletons. This sample is part of a study of beta chain features in type 1 diabetes. On the study more broadly: Sorted cells from all samples, numbering approximately 100 million, were examined.

Germline assignment: CDR1 SGHTA and CDR2 FQGNSA. This CDR3 has 16 residues. Trimming removed 4 bases at V and 0 bases at J, with 13 bases between. Regarding the study as a whole: Among patients with Type 1 diabetes, TCRB CDR3s were moderately but significantly shorter in every one of the four CD4+ subsets. A closer apparent resemblance between naive, central memory and Treg TCRB repertoires was seen in patients than in healthy donors.

The source is a man between 25 and 39 years old in good health. The sequenced material came from naive CD4+ T cells from blood. The chain employs TRBV7-2 and TRBJ1-3, with D possibly TRBD1 on 5 matching bases. DNA of the CDR3: TGTGCCAGCAGCTCCGGGACGCTTACCTCTGGAAACACCATATATTTT. As protein: CASSSGTLTSGNTIYF.